The T cell receptor beta chain described here comes from a study of cytomegalovirus exposure and HLA in healthy donors. The overall study: Out of 180 million or so T cells, an earlier analysis found some 120 million unique TCR beta sequences in total. General observations from the study: Later work showed greater clonal expansion in HLA-associated TCR beta chains than in equally common others. As immune exposure information, only CMV serostatus was available.

Primers included in the PCR were 60 Vbeta and 13 Jbeta primers. The repertoire was sequenced with immunoSEQ multiplex PCR; TCRdb's copy has only in-frame clones and lacks some. The data show 100,000 to 150,000 clones, with around 68% seen just once and 3.5% to 4.5% held by the top ten. This clone has more than one count but fewer than ten. Its specificity is unknown. The CDR3 totals 13 residues. Trimming removed 5 bases from V and 1 base from J, with 9 bases in between. Germline values: CDR1 SGHVS, CDR2 FQNEAQ. The origin of this receptor is a man aged 35 to 55 in good health and CMV-seropositive. The sample comprised PBMCs. The gene calls are TRBV7-8 and TRBJ2-7; D gene uncertain. CDR3 residues: CASSELRSYEQYF. In DNA, the CDR3 is TGTGCCAGCAGCGAACTGAGATCCTACGAGCAGTACTTC.